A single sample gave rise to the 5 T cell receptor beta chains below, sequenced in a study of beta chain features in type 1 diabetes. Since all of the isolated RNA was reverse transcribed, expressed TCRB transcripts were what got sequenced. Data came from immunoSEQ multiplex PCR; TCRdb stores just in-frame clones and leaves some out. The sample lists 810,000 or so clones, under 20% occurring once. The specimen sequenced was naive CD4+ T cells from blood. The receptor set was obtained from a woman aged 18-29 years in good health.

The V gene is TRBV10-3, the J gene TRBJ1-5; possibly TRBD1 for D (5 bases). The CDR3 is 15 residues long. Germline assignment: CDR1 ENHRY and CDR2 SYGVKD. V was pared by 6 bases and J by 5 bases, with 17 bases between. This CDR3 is CAISAGPGLDQPQHF. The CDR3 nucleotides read TGTGCCATCAGCGCTGGACCGGGGCTCGATCAGCCCCAGCATTTT.

CDR3 bases: TGTGCCAGCTCACCCGGCGCCACTAACAATGAGCAGTTCTTC. It is translated as CASSPGATNNEQFF. The rearrangement links TRBV18 to TRBJ2-1; D unclear. Trimming took off 3 bases at V and 5 bases at J, with 11 bases between the two ends. This CDR3 region has 14 residues. Germline V lookup: CDR1 KGHSH, CDR2 LQKENI.

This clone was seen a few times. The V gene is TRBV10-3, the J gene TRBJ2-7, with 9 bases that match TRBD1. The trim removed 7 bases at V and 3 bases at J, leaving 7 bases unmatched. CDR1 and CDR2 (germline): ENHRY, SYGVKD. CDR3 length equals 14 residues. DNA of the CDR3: TGTGCCATCAACCCGGGACAGGGTGACTACGAGCAGTACTTC. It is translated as CAINPGQGDYEQYF.

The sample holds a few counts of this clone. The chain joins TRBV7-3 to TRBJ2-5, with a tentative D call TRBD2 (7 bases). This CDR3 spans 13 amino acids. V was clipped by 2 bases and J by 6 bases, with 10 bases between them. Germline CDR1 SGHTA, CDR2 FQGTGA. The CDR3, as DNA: TGTGCCAGCAGCTTAGGGGGGGCCCAGACCCAGTACTTC. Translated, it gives CASSLGGAQTQYF.

Here the CDR3 DNA reads TGCAGCGTTGACGTCCCTGGCAGGGGCGAGCAGTACTTC. Amino acids: CSVDVPGRGEQYF. The genes are TRBV29-1 and TRBJ2-7; possible D gene TRBD1, 6 bases. Germline CDR1 SQVTM, CDR2 ANQGSEA. The V end lost 3 bases, the J end lost 6 bases, and 15 bases lay between the germline ends. The CDR3 loop spans 13 amino acids.